The clone carrying this T cell receptor beta chain has only one observation. This specimen belongs to a study of control samples from healthy donors and cancer patients. Generated by immunoSEQ multiplex PCR, the TCRdb table keeps only in-frame clones and is missing some. The data show about 160,000 clones, about 90% seen once. The CDR3 consists of 14 residues. The germline V gene has CDR1 SGHNT and CDR2 YYREEE (reference sequence). V was cut by 2 bases and J by 4 bases, with 11 bases left in between. This receptor was taken from a man aged 25 to 40 in good health. V is TRBV5-4 and J is TRBJ2-3; a possible D gene is TRBD1 (6 bases). The material sequenced was blood. The CDR3 sequence: CASSFDRLSDTQYF. For the CDR3, the DNA is TGTGCCAGCAGCTTTGACAGGCTCTCAGATACGCAGTATTTT.